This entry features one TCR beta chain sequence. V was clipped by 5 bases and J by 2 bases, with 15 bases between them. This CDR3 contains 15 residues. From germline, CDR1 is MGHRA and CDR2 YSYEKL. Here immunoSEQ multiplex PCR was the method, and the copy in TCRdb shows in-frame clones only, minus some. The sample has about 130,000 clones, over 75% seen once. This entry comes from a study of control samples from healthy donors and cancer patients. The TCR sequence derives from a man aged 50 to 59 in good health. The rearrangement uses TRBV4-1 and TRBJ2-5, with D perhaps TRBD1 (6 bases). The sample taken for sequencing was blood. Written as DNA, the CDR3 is TGCGCCAGCAGCACGGGACAACCCATACAAGAGACCCAGTACTTC. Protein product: CASSTGQPIQETQYF.